A selection of T cell receptor beta chains follows, all from one sample in a study of T cells after yellow fever vaccination. TCRdb recomputed calls from the 5' RACE reads with MiXCR, one row per CDR3 protein. The sample has 250,000 or so distinct CDR3 sequences; about 3.9% are singletons. The specimen was PBMCs, collected 15 days after the yellow fever booster vaccination. The receptors come from a young man who received the YFV17D yellow fever vaccine. CDR3s include the opening cysteine and the closing phenylalanine or tryptophan. D genes are given only for firm matches. Size tells how often a clone was seen (once, few, many) or the class of an expanded clone, and some rows leave it out.

j_call d_call clone_size v_call cdr3_nt cdr3_aa
TRBJ1-2 NA many TRBV29-1 TGCAGCGTTGAAGATCTTCAGGCCACTAACTATGGCTACACCTTC CSVEDLQATNYGYTF
TRBJ2-1 NA few TRBV5-1 TGCGCCAGCACCTACACCGGGACGACCTACAATGAGCAGTTCTTC CASTYTGTTYNEQFF
TRBJ2-1 NA few TRBV27 TGTGCCAGCAGAGCAAAAGTAGACACAGGGCAGGTTGAGCAGTTCTTC CASRAKVDTGQVEQFF
TRBJ1-1 NA many TRBV20-1 TGCAGTGCTACGGGACGCGACGCCGGGTCTGAAGCTTTCTTT CSATGRDAGSEAFF
TRBJ1-4 NA NA TRBV7-6 TGTGCCAGCAGCGCGACCGGGGGTTCGAAGGAAAAACTGTTTTTT CASSATGGSKEKLFF
TRBJ2-5 NA many TRBV20-1 TGCAGTGCATCCCAGCGGAGTCAAAAGACCCAGTACTTC CSASQRSQKTQYF
TRBJ2-1 NA many TRBV20-1 TGTAGTGCTAGGGCGGCTCACAATGAGCAGTTCTTC CSARAAHNEQFF
TRBJ1-5 NA NA TRBV20-1 TGCAGTGCTCCTAGGACAGCCGAGTGGCAGCCCCAGCATTTT CSAPRTAEWQPQHF
TRBJ1-1 NA many TRBV4-1 TGCGCCAGCAGCCAGACCTTTCGGGATGGGGCTGAAGCTTTCTTT CASSQTFRDGAEAFF
TRBJ2-5 TRBD2 many TRBV19 TGTGCCAGTAGTCGTCCAGCGGGGGACAATCAAGAGACCCAGTACTTC CASSRPAGDNQETQYF
TRBJ1-2 TRBD1 many TRBV5-6 TGTGCCAGCAGCTTGGTTTCAGGGGGCGCCCGCTACACCTTC CASSLVSGGARYTF
TRBJ2-1 TRBD1 NA TRBV11-2 TGTGCCAGCAGCATATTCCGGGACAGAGAGCAGTTCTTC CASSIFRDREQFF
TRBJ1-2 TRBD1 NA TRBV11-2 TGTGCCAGCAGCTATAATCGGGACAGTTCTAACTATGGCTACACCTTC CASSYNRDSSNYGYTF
TRBJ1-2 NA many TRBV4-3 TGCGCCAGCAGCCAAGAGTGGACGGACGGTGCTCCCTATGGCTACACCTTC CASSQEWTDGAPYGYTF
TRBJ1-2 NA many TRBV4-3 TGCGCCAGCAGCCCTAGAGGGCGATATAATGGCTACACCTTC CASSPRGRYNGYTF
TRBJ2-5 NA many TRBV19 TGTGCCAGTAGTATAGGGGACGGGTACCAAGAGACCCAGTACTTC CASSIGDGYQETQYF
TRBJ1-3 NA many TRBV19 TGTGCCAGTATTTCAGCAGGAACATTGTCTGGAAACACCATATATTTT CASISAGTLSGNTIYF
TRBJ1-2 TRBD1 few TRBV12-3/TRBV12-4 TGTGCCAGCAGTGCGAAGGGACAGCCTGTAGGCTATGGCTACACCTTC CASSAKGQPVGYGYTF
TRBJ2-5 NA many TRBV10-3 TGTGCCATCAGTGAGTCGAGACTCACACCGGGAGAGACCCAGTACTTC CAISESRLTPGETQYF
TRBJ2-5 TRBD2 many TRBV7-2 TGTGCCAGCAGCTTAGTTAGTCTAGCGGAAAAAGAGACCCAGTACTTC CASSLVSLAEKETQYF
TRBJ1-6 TRBD1 NA TRBV3-1 TGTGCCAGCAGCCAAGTTTCCAGGACAGGGCTGTCACCCCTCCACTTT CASSQVSRTGLSPLHF
TRBJ2-7 NA many TRBV6-5 TGTGCCAGTGGACCTTCGCAGGGATCCTACGAGCAGTACTTC CASGPSQGSYEQYF
TRBJ1-2 TRBD1 many TRBV20-1 TGCAGTGCTAGGTCCCTTCAGGGGGCCAACTATGGCTACACCTTC CSARSLQGANYGYTF